The 22 T cell receptor beta chains below were found in one sample sequenced in a study of cytomegalovirus exposure and HLA in healthy donors. A multiplex PCR was run with 60 Vbeta primers and 13 Jbeta primers. Clones were read by immunoSEQ multiplex PCR, and TCRdb kept only the in-frame ones, dropping some. The sample has 120,000 to 150,000 clones; under 70% are singletons. Input material: PBMCs. All receptors derive from a woman in her 30s in good health and CMV-seropositive.

This clone was counted only a few times. The V call is TRBV9, the J call TRBJ1-1; 7 bases align to TRBD1. V lost 3 bases to trimming and J lost 3 bases; unmatched junction nucleotides: 8. Germline CDR1 reads SGDLS; CDR2 reads YYNGEE. CDR3 size: 15 residues. CDR3 residues: CASSAQQGSYTEAFF. In DNA form, the CDR3 reads TGTGCCAGCAGCGCTCAACAGGGGAGCTACACTGAAGCTTTCTTT.

V gene TRBV5-1 combines with J gene TRBJ1-2; maybe TRBD1 (6 bases). The ends were cut back, 0 bases at V and 9 bases at J, with 15 bases in the middle. This CDR3 contains 14 residues. From germline, CDR1 is SGHRS and CDR2 YFSETQ. CDR3 sequence reads: CASSLEGSGGSYTF. The CDR3 nucleotides are TGCGCCAGCAGCTTGGAGGGGTCGGGGGGCAGCTACACCTTC.

V usage is TRBV4-2 and J usage is TRBJ2-1; 7 nucleotides match TRBD2. CDR1 and CDR2 from the germline V gene are LGHNA and YNFKEQ. The CDR3 is 15 amino acids. After removal of 2 bases from V and 8 bases from J, the junction contained 9 bases not matched to a gene. The CDR3, as DNA: TGTGCCAGCAGCCAACCTGTCAAGGGAGGGGATGAGCAGTTCTTC. Translated, it gives CASSQPVKGGDEQFF.

This clone was recorded once. The chain joins TRBV6-5 to TRBJ2-7; 7 nucleotides match TRBD2. J was trimmed by 3 bases and V by 2 bases; bases with no gene match: 1. Germline loops: CDR1 MNHEY, CDR2 SVGAGI. CDR3 length: 13 amino acids. The CDR3 region is CASSYGLVYEQYF. Written as DNA, the CDR3 is TGTGCCAGCAGTTACGGACTAGTCTACGAGCAGTACTTC.

The chain recombines TRBV7-2 with TRBJ1-2, with a tentative D call TRBD1 (6 bases). With 6 bases removed from V and 0 bases from J, the gap between germline ends came to 17 bases. The CDR3 consists of 16 residues. Germline assignment: CDR1 SGHTA and CDR2 FQGNSA. The DNA of the CDR3 is TGTGCCAGCAGACCCCACAGCAGGGGAGCTAACTATGGCTACACCTTC. Translated, it gives CASRPHSRGANYGYTF.

The V gene is TRBV5-8, the J gene TRBJ2-2; D is unresolved. The CDR3 is 16 residues long. The germline V gene encodes CDR1 SGHTS and CDR2 YDEGEE. With 1 base removed from V and 0 bases from J, the gap between germline ends came to 10 bases. In nucleotides, the CDR3 is TGTGCCAGCAGCTTGCTTATTTTTTCGAACACCGGGGAGCTGTTTTTT. It codes for CASSLLIFSNTGELFF.

The rearrangement links TRBV11-2 to TRBJ2-7; D ambiguous. Germline assignment: CDR1 SGHAT and CDR2 FQNNGV. V gave up 0 bases and J gave up 4 bases, with 7 bases separating them. There are 13 residues in the CDR3. The CDR3 spells CASSLDLGYEQYF. CDR3 nucleotides: TGTGCCAGCAGCTTAGATCTCGGGTACGAGCAGTACTTC.

The V call is TRBV5-4, the J call TRBJ1-1; 9 nucleotides line up with TRBD1. CDR3 size: 14 residues. The ends lost 0 bases at V and 3 bases at J; junction bases unmatched: 0. From germline, CDR1 is SGHNT and CDR2 YYREEE (reference sequence). This CDR3 reads CASSLGTGDTEAFF. In DNA, the CDR3 is TGTGCCAGCAGCTTGGGGACAGGGGACACTGAAGCTTTCTTT. Supplemented by reference TRBV5-4 and TRBJ1-1, the full variable domain reads ETGVTQSPTHLIKTRGQQVTLRCSSQSGHNTVSWYQQALGQGPQFIFQYYREEENGRGNFPPRFSGLQFPNYSSELNVNALELDDSALYLCASSLGTGDTEAFFGQGTRLTVV.

J is TRBJ1-2 and V is TRBV30, with 10 bases identical to TRBD1. This CDR3 region has 15 residues. Trimming at V came to 4 bases and at J to 8 bases, leaving 13 bases not matched to a gene. Germline-derived CDR1 and CDR2 are GTSNPN and SVGIG (reference sequence). CDR3 DNA sequence: TGTGCCTGGATGGGACAGGGGACGATCGCTGGAGGCTACACCTTC. This encodes CAWMGQGTIAGGYTF.

V usage is TRBV4-1 and J usage is TRBJ1-5; D is unresolved. The germline V gene encodes CDR1 MGHRA and CDR2 YSYEKL. The length of the CDR3 is 12 residues. The V and J ends lost 6 bases and 6 bases respectively, with 9 bases between them. CDR3 nucleotide sequence: TGCGCCAGCAGTTCAGGTGCTCAGCCCCAGCATTTT. It codes for CASSSGAQPQHF.

The V and J genes are TRBV2 and TRBJ1-1, with 8 bases aligning to TRBD1. J lost 10 bases, V lost 0 bases, and 4 bases had no gene match. The CDR3 has 13 amino acids. Germline CDR1 reads SNHLY; CDR2 reads FYNNEI. This chain's CDR3 is CASSEAGQARAFF. CDR3 coding DNA: TGTGCCAGCAGTGAAGCGGGACAGGCCCGAGCTTTCTTT.

This sequence joins TRBV27 and TRBJ1-1, with 7 bases that match TRBD1. The germline CDR1 and CDR2 sequences are MNHEY and SMNVEV (reference sequence). The CDR3 loop spans 11 amino acids. V lost 5 bases to trimming and J lost 8 bases; unmatched junction nucleotides: 2. The CDR3 is CASSRGGEAFF. The CDR3, as DNA: TGTGCCAGCAGTAGAGGGGGCGAAGCTTTCTTT.

V is TRBV6-5 and J is TRBJ2-1; D is perhaps TRBD1 (5 bases). Per the germline V gene, CDR1 is MNHEY and CDR2 is SVGAGI. The CDR3 consists of 13 residues. Trimming pared 5 bases from V and 8 bases from J, leaving 13 bases between. DNA of the CDR3: TGTGCCAGCAGTAAAGGGGTGCGACATGAGCAGTTCTTC. It specifies CASSKGVRHEQFF.

This chain uses TRBV25-1 with TRBJ2-3; D is unresolved. The CDR3 runs to 14 residues. Germline CDR1 is MGHDK and CDR2 is SYGVNS. Trimming pared 3 bases from V and 1 base from J, leaving 8 bases between. The CDR3 DNA sequence: TGTGCCAGCAGTGAGCGAAGAGGCACAGATACGCAGTATTTT. Its protein is CASSERRGTDTQYF. Together with reference TRBV25-1 and TRBJ2-3, the CDR3 gives the full variable domain: EADIYQTPRYLVIGTGKKITLECSQTMGHDKMYWYQQDPGMELHLIHYSYGVNSTEKGDLSSESTVSRIRTEHFPLTLESARPSHTSQYLCASSERRGTDTQYFGPGTRLTVL.

In this sample, this clone turned up once. The gene calls are TRBV7-9 and TRBJ2-2; TRBD1 matches at 7 bases. The CDR3 has 14 amino acids. J was trimmed by 2 bases and V by 6 bases; bases with no gene match: 3. Germline V gene data show CDR1 as SEHNR and CDR2 as FQNEAQ (reference sequence). DNA of the CDR3: TGTGCCAGCAGTAGGGACAGTAACACCGGGGAGCTGTTTTTT. Its protein product is CASSRDSNTGELFF.

The gene calls are TRBV5-4 and TRBJ1-2; unclear D gene. Germline values: CDR1 SGHNT, CDR2 YYREEE (reference sequence). The CDR3 extends over 14 amino acids. V lost 0 bases, J lost 8 bases, and 14 bases lay in between. This chain's CDR3 is CASSLADFTGGYTF. CDR3 DNA sequence: TGTGCCAGCAGCTTGGCGGACTTCACCGGGGGCTACACCTTC.

This clone was observed a few times. This chain links TRBV11-2 with TRBJ2-7, with D perhaps TRBD2 (6 bases). Per germline, CDR1 SGHAT and CDR2 FQNNGV. Trimming pared 3 bases from V and 0 bases from J, leaving 6 bases between. This CDR3 has 13 amino acids. CDR3 DNA sequence: TGTGCCAGCAGCTTCGGGAGCTCCTACGAGCAGTACTTC. Encoded protein: CASSFGSSYEQYF.

This clone was seen a handful of times. This chain links TRBV7-9 with TRBJ1-5; D is undetermined. Germline V gives CDR1 SEHNR, CDR2 FQNEAQ (reference sequence). This CDR3 has 16 residues. V was cut by 2 bases and J by 0 bases, with 11 bases left in between. The CDR3 bases are TGTGCCAGCAGCTTATTTCCGGGGATTAGCAATCAGCCCCAGCATTTT. Amino acids: CASSLFPGISNQPQHF.

The chain has TRBV6-5 and TRBJ1-5; D remains ambiguous. The CDR3 runs to 15 residues. Germline loops: CDR1 MNHEY, CDR2 SVGAGI. V lost 4 bases, J lost 7 bases, and 17 bases lay in between. The CDR3 coding sequence is TGTGCCAGCAGTTCCCCCCGGGATGCCGCGCAGCCCCAGCATTTT. Its protein product is CASSSPRDAAQPQHF.

The chain joins TRBV19 to TRBJ2-2; TRBD1 matches at 8 bases. With V trimmed by 0 bases and J by 2 bases, 2 bases remained unmatched. Germline values: CDR1 LNHDA, CDR2 SQIVND (reference sequence). This CDR3 region has 16 residues. The CDR3 nucleotides are TGTGCCAGTAGTATAGACAGGGGGCGAAACACCGGGGAGCTGTTTTTT. Amino acid sequence: CASSIDRGRNTGELFF.

The chain combines TRBV29-1 with TRBJ1-2, with D possibly matching TRBD1 (5 bases). The germline V gene encodes CDR1 SQVTM and CDR2 ANQGSEA. V was pared by 6 bases and J by 1 base, with 9 bases between. The CDR3 has 12 residues. The CDR3 loop reads CSVQGINYGYTF. The CDR3 region has the DNA TGCAGCGTGCAGGGTATTAACTATGGCTACACCTTC. Variable domain in full (rest from reference TRBV29-1 and TRBJ1-2): SAVISQKPSRDICQRGTSLTIQCQVDSQVTMMFWYRQQPGQSLTLIATANQGSEATYESGFVIDKFPISRPNLTFSTLTVSNMSPEDSSIYLCSVQGINYGYTFGSGTRLTVV.

The V call is TRBV5-4, the J call TRBJ2-5, with 7 bases aligning to TRBD1. CDR1 is SGHNT and CDR2 is YYREEE in the germline V gene (reference sequence). This CDR3 has 14 amino acids. V lost 5 bases, J lost 0 bases, and 4 bases stayed unmatched. CDR3 DNA sequence: TGTGCCAGCAGGGCAGGGACAGACCAAGAGACCCAGTACTTC. Its translation: CASRAGTDQETQYF.